The 21 T cell receptor beta chains presented below share a single source sample, sequenced in a study of CD8 T cells in Susac syndrome. RNA was extracted with the RNeasy kit, and a quantity of roughly 0.45 to 1 ug was reverse transcribed using random hexamers. TCRdb called the immunoSEQ multiplex PCR reads again in MiXCR, with one record for every CDR3 protein. In the table there are 75,000 to 100,000 distinct CDR3 sequences, more than 85% of which are singletons. The sample taken for sequencing was CD8+ T cells from PBMCs. The source of these receptors is a human donor with Susac syndrome.

This chain connects TRBV7-9 to TRBJ2-7, with 7 nucleotides matching TRBD1. Per germline, CDR1 SEHNR and CDR2 FQNEAQ (reference sequence). There are 15 residues in the CDR3. V shed 1 base and J 5 bases; nucleotides not matched to a gene: 8. CDR3 residues: CASSLGGQNNDEQYF. The DNA of the CDR3 is TGTGCCAGCAGCTTAGGGGGACAGAATAACGACGAGCAGTACTTC.

The chain links TRBV12-3 or TRBV12-4 to TRBJ2-7; maybe TRBD1 (5 bases). CDR3 size: 13 residues. V was trimmed by 5 bases and J by 4 bases, leaving 12 bases between them. The CDR3 region has the DNA TGTGCCAGCAGTCCCCTCCAGGGATACGAGCAGTACTTC. It yields the protein CASSPLQGYEQYF.

Only one count was recorded for this clonotype. The V gene is TRBV3-1, the J gene TRBJ2-1; 7 bases match TRBD2. The junction had 15 bases not matched to a gene; V was cut back by 1 base and J by 6 bases. The length of the CDR3 is 18 residues. Germline V gene data show CDR1 as LGHDT and CDR2 as YNNKEL (reference sequence). CDR3 loop: CASSQVPLTSGARNEQFF. As DNA, the CDR3 is TGTGCCAGCAGCCAAGTGCCCCTAACCAGCGGGGCCCGCAATGAGCAGTTCTTC.

The chain recombines TRBV30 with TRBJ1-1; D is unresolved. Looked up from germline, CDR1 is GTSNPN and CDR2 is SVGIG (reference sequence). The V and J ends lost 1 base and 5 bases respectively, with 5 bases between them. CDR3 length: 11 amino acids. The CDR3 here is CAWSASTEAFF. The CDR3 DNA sequence: TGTGCCTGGAGTGCGAGTACTGAAGCTTTCTTT.

Of note for this clonotype: One end of the junction does not line up with germline, which may come from a read error. The CDR3 region has the DNA TGCAGCGTGGAAGGGGCAGGGTTGTACGGGGAGCTGTTTTTT. This sequence encodes CSVEGAGLYGELFF. This chain joins TRBV29-1 and TRBJ2-2; a possible D gene is TRBD1 (5 bases). Germline CDR1 and CDR2: SQVTM and ANQGSEA. CDR3 length: 14 amino acids.

The V gene is TRBV20-1, the J gene TRBJ2-1; 10 bases match TRBD2. V shed 4 bases and J 7 bases; nucleotides not matched to a gene: 4. Germline values: CDR1 DFQATT, CDR2 SNEGSKA (reference sequence). The CDR3 contains 13 residues. The CDR3 region is CSAIGLAANEQFF. The CDR3 DNA reads TGCAGTGCTATCGGACTAGCGGCGAATGAGCAGTTCTTC.

V gene TRBV29-1 combines with J gene TRBJ1-4; possible D gene TRBD1, 6 bases. The CDR3 is 11 residues long. Per germline, CDR1 SQVTM and CDR2 ANQGSEA. Trimming removed 7 bases at V and 7 bases at J, with 10 bases between. The CDR3 region has the DNA TGCAGCGCTTGGACAGCTGAAAAACTGTTTTTT. Its protein is CSAWTAEKLFF.

The chain couples TRBV27 to TRBJ2-1; no clear D. Trimming removed 6 bases at V and 8 bases at J, with 11 bases between. The CDR3 runs to 12 residues. Germline CDR1 reads MNHEY; CDR2 reads SMNVEV (reference sequence). The CDR3 region is CASSPSEHEQFF. The CDR3 bases are TGTGCCAGCAGCCCGAGTGAGCATGAGCAGTTCTTC.

The CDR3 reads CASSWLLARYNEQFF. In DNA, the CDR3 is TGTGCCAGCAGTTGGCTACTAGCGCGTTACAATGAGCAGTTCTTC. V and J are TRBV12-3 or TRBV12-4 and TRBJ2-1, with TRBD2 identical over 7 bases. The CDR3 is 15 amino acids. V shed 4 bases, J shed 4 bases, and the junction held 7 bases outside the gene matches.

The chain carries TRBV20-1 and TRBJ1-2; no reliable D call. CDR1 and CDR2 (germline): DFQATT, SNEGSKA (reference sequence). V lost 0 bases, J lost 4 bases, and 15 bases lay in between. This CDR3 is built from 15 residues. CDR3 residues: CSARELKPEPYGYTF. The DNA for the CDR3 is TGCAGTGCTAGAGAACTGAAGCCTGAACCCTATGGCTACACCTTC.

V and J are TRBV20-1 and TRBJ2-1; D possibly corresponds to TRBD2 (5 bases). Germline V gene lookup returns CDR1 DFQATT and CDR2 SNEGSKA (reference sequence). The V gene lost 4 bases and the J gene lost 0 bases, with 10 bases spanning the gap. The CDR3 has 14 amino acids. CDR3 sequence: CSAKAVLSYNEQFF. In DNA form, the CDR3 reads TGCAGTGCTAAAGCGGTCCTCTCCTACAATGAGCAGTTCTTC.

The V gene is TRBV27, the J gene TRBJ2-3; perhaps D is TRBD1 or TRBD2 (5 bases each). The CDR3 is made up of 12 amino acids. The V and J ends lost 6 bases and 5 bases respectively, with 9 bases between them. Per the germline V gene, CDR1 is MNHEY and CDR2 is SMNVEV (reference sequence). As DNA, the CDR3 is TGTGCCAGCAGGACTGGGGGAGATACGCAGTATTTT. It specifies CASRTGGDTQYF.

The gene calls are TRBV29-1 and TRBJ2-1; D is unclear. Germline CDR1 is SQVTM and CDR2 is ANQGSEA. The ends were cut back, 0 bases at V and 8 bases at J, with 8 bases in the middle. The CDR3 consists of 12 residues. The CDR3 loop reads CSVEDRPYEQFF. The CDR3 DNA reads TGCAGCGTTGAAGATAGACCGTATGAGCAGTTCTTC.

CDR3 sequence reads: CATQGLDRGDKKLFF. The CDR3, as DNA: TGTGCCACCCAAGGCCTGGACAGGGGCGACAAAAAACTGTTTTTT. The V and J genes are TRBV15 and TRBJ1-4, with 9 nucleotides matching TRBD1. The CDR3 has 15 residues. The germline V gene encodes CDR1 LNHNV and CDR2 YYDKDF (reference sequence). V lost 8 bases and J lost 9; bases outside the gene matches: 13.

CDR3 in amino acids: CASGDYEQYF. CDR3 nucleotide sequence: TGTGCCAGCGGGGACTACGAGCAGTACTTC. The chain recombines TRBV7-9 with TRBJ2-7; D remains ambiguous. The CDR3 has 10 amino acids. Trimming removed 8 bases at V and 3 bases at J, with 5 bases between. CDR1 is SEHNR and CDR2 is FQNEAQ in the germline V gene (reference sequence).

This clonotype is a singleton in its sample. J is TRBJ1-1 and V is TRBV29-1; 7 bases are a match to TRBD1. V lost 6 bases, J lost 2 bases, and 3 bases stayed unmatched. The CDR3 totals 12 residues. Germline V lookup: CDR1 SQVTM, CDR2 ANQGSEA. The CDR3 here is CSVRTGNTEAFF. DNA of the CDR3: TGCAGCGTCCGGACAGGTAACACTGAAGCTTTCTTT.

The genes are TRBV30 and TRBJ2-1; 14 bases map to TRBD2. Losses at the gene ends were 5 bases for V and 8 bases for J; bases not matched to a gene: 8. CDR3 length equals 15 residues. CDR1 is GTSNPN, CDR2 SVGIG, per germline (reference sequence). As DNA, the CDR3 is TGTGCCTGGGAGTCGGGACTAGCGGGAGTTGATGAGCAGTTCTTC. Protein: CAWESGLAGVDEQFF.

The sample holds a few counts of this clonotype. The genes are TRBV3-1 and TRBJ2-7; no clear D gene. The germline V gene has CDR1 LGHDT and CDR2 YNNKEL (reference sequence). The CDR3 spans 15 residues. The V and J ends lost 4 bases and 0 bases respectively, with 13 bases between them. The CDR3 sequence: CASSPLTGDSYEQYF. DNA of the CDR3: TGTGCCAGCAGCCCCTTGACCGGCGACTCCTACGAGCAGTACTTC.

The chain combines TRBV4-1 with TRBJ2-1; no reliable D call. Germline assignment: CDR1 MGHRA and CDR2 YSYEKL. CDR3 length: 13 amino acids. The V end lost 1 base, the J end lost 7 bases, and 8 bases lay between the germline ends. CDR3 nucleotide sequence: TGCGCCAGCAGCCAAGGTACTCAAAATGAGCAGTTCTTC. Residues: CASSQGTQNEQFF.

The rearrangement uses TRBV29-1 and TRBJ2-1; TRBD1 matches 7 bases. The junction had 6 bases not matched to a gene; V was cut back by 7 bases and J by 12 bases. Germline lookup yields CDR1 SQVTM and CDR2 ANQGSEA. This CDR3 contains 10 residues. The CDR3 loop reads CSALGQAQFF. The CDR3 nucleotides read TGCAGCGCCCTCGGACAGGCGCAGTTCTTC.

The chain carries TRBV5-4 and TRBJ1-1, with D perhaps TRBD1 (5 bases). Germline CDR1 is SGHNT and CDR2 is YYREEE (reference sequence). This CDR3 comprises 13 residues. Trimming left V 2 bases short and J 7 bases short, with 12 bases between. The CDR3 sequence: CASSFGGDREAFF. CDR3 nucleotide sequence: TGTGCCAGCAGCTTTGGAGGGGACCGTGAAGCTTTCTTT.